What follows are 19 T cell receptor beta chains derived from one specimen sequenced in a study of blood T cells in healthy people across ages. A sample-barcoded 5' primer and a J-beta primer mix were used in a second PCR of about 7 to 12 cycles. Using its own MiXCR run on the 5' RACE reads, TCRdb lists one record per CDR3 protein. The sample shows about 760,000 distinct CDR3 sequences, 25% of them seen only once. The same data also went into a second study, on T cells of mothers and their children.

The sequenced sample consisted of blood. Every receptor here comes from a boy aged 5-17 years in good health.

The chain carries TRBV7-9 and TRBJ2-2; D is perhaps TRBD2 (5 bases). This CDR3 is 15 amino acids long. Germline V CDR1 and CDR2: SEHNR, FQNEAQ (reference sequence). V lost 4 bases, J lost 5 bases, and 14 bases lay in between. The CDR3 sequence: CASSSMQRGTGELFF. The CDR3 DNA sequence: TGTGCCAGCAGCTCAATGCAGCGCGGGACCGGGGAGCTGTTTTTT. The complete variable domain, with remaining parts taken from reference TRBV7-9 and TRBJ2-2, reads DTGVSQNPRHKITKRGQNVTFRCDPISEHNRLYWYRQTLGQGPEFLTYFQNEAQLEKSRLLSDRFSAERPKGSFSTLEIQRTEQGDSAMYLCASSSMQRGTGELFFGEGSRLTVL.

This chain links TRBV7-9 with TRBJ1-3; D not certain. CDR3 size: 16 residues. Germline V gene data show CDR1 as SEHNR and CDR2 as FQNEAQ (reference sequence). V lost 6 bases and J lost 0, with 15 bases in between. CDR3 DNA: TGTGCCAGCAGTACCAGTAACTTCAACTCTGGAAACACCATATATTTT. Translation: CASSTSNFNSGNTIYF.

V and J are TRBV7-9 and TRBJ2-3; D tentatively reads TRBD1 or TRBD2 (5 bases each). The length of the CDR3 is 15 residues. The V and J ends lost 5 bases and 6 bases respectively, with 18 bases between them. Germline values: CDR1 SEHNR, CDR2 FQNEAQ (reference sequence). The CDR3 sequence: CASSPRDVLLDTQYF. The CDR3 nucleotides read TGTGCCAGCAGCCCTCGGGACGTACTCCTGGATACGCAGTATTTT.

The rearrangement uses TRBV5-5 and TRBJ2-2; D might be TRBD2 (6 bases). CDR3 size: 15 residues. Per the germline V gene, CDR1 is SGHKS and CDR2 is YYEKEE (reference sequence). V gave up 6 bases and J gave up 4 bases, with 16 bases separating them. CDR3 sequence reads: CASIPGQGGTGELFF. In DNA, the CDR3 is TGTGCCAGCATCCCGGGGCAGGGAGGCACCGGGGAGCTGTTTTTT.

This clonotype was observed a few times. The chain joins TRBV5-1 to TRBJ1-2; D call uncertain. The CDR3 length is 14 residues. V lost 5 bases and J lost 2, with 13 bases in between. Germline V lookup: CDR1 SGHRS, CDR2 YFSETQ. The CDR3 sequence: CASRPESINYGYTF. CDR3 in DNA: TGCGCCAGCAGACCTGAAAGTATAAACTATGGCTACACCTTC.

The genes are TRBV10-3 and TRBJ2-5; D tentatively reads TRBD1 or TRBD2 (5 bases each). Trimming took off 11 bases at V and 2 bases at J, with 21 bases between the two ends. This CDR3 has 15 amino acids. Per the germline V gene, CDR1 is ENHRY and CDR2 is SYGVKD. The DNA of the CDR3 is TGTGCCCATCTGATCCGGGGCAGGTCACAAGAGACCCAGTACTTC. This codes for CAHLIRGRSQETQYF.

This rearrangement joins TRBV5-1 to TRBJ2-5; weak D call: TRBD1 (6 bases). V gave up 4 bases and J gave up 2 bases, with 15 bases separating them. Germline V gene sequence: CDR1 SGHRS, CDR2 YFSETQ. The CDR3 runs 15 residues. CDR3 sequence (DNA): TGCGCCAGCAGCCCGGACAGATCTGATCAAGAGACCCAGTACTTC. Translation: CASSPDRSDQETQYF.

The sample holds a few counts of this clonotype. The chain combines TRBV20-1 with TRBJ2-7; 9 bases match TRBD2. There are 18 residues in the CDR3. V was clipped by 0 bases and J by 1 base; unmatched bases: 13. The germline V gene has CDR1 DFQATT and CDR2 SNEGSKA (reference sequence). CDR3 sequence reads: CSARDRTTIAGESYEQYF. Here the CDR3 DNA reads TGCAGTGCTAGAGACCGTACCACCATAGCGGGAGAATCCTACGAGCAGTACTTC.

The gene calls are TRBV9 and TRBJ2-3; 8 bases map to TRBD2. CDR1 is SGDLS, CDR2 YYNGEE, per germline. The J segment lost 6 bases and the V segment lost 4 bases, leaving 19 bases of the junction unmatched. The CDR3 runs to 18 residues. CDR3 loop: CASSPSPGGDPSRDTQYF. The CDR3 region has the DNA TGTGCCAGCAGCCCCAGTCCCGGGGGGGATCCTTCGAGGGATACGCAGTATTTT.

This clonotype was counted a few times. The rearrangement joins TRBV7-9 to TRBJ2-3; possible D gene TRBD1, 5 bases. The CDR3 extends over 16 amino acids. V shed 5 bases and J shed 1 base, with 16 bases lying between them. Germline V gene data show CDR1 as SEHNR and CDR2 as FQNEAQ (reference sequence). CDR3 in amino acids: CASSPPWGGRTDTQYF. For the CDR3, the DNA is TGTGCCAGCAGCCCGCCCTGGGGCGGACGCACAGATACGCAGTATTTT.

In this sample, this clonotype turned up a few times. J is TRBJ2-5 and V is TRBV2; D gene uncertain. Deletions cut 6 bases from V and 0 bases from J, with 14 bases between. Germline CDR1 is SNHLY and CDR2 is FYNNEI. The CDR3 totals 15 residues. The DNA for the CDR3 is TGTGCCAGCAGCGATGGTGAGGTGTACCAAGAGACCCAGTACTTC. It codes for CASSDGEVYQETQYF.

V and J are TRBV20-1 and TRBJ2-7; D might be TRBD2 (5 bases). Germline V gene lookup returns CDR1 DFQATT and CDR2 SNEGSKA (reference sequence). CDR3 length: 15 residues. V shed 4 bases and J shed 2 bases, with 18 bases lying between them. The CDR3 loop is CSAKDLGLLAYEQYF. The CDR3 DNA sequence: TGCAGTGCTAAAGACCTAGGACTGCTAGCCTACGAGCAGTACTTC.

The chain recombines TRBV6-1 with TRBJ2-5; a weak D match, TRBD1 (6 bases). This CDR3 is 17 amino acids long. Trimming took 5 bases from V and 0 from J, leaving 19 bases between them. Per the germline V gene, CDR1 is MNHNS and CDR2 is SASEGT. The CDR3 spells CASSPGVGRGYQETQYF. The CDR3 region has the DNA TGTGCCAGCAGTCCCGGTGTAGGTAGGGGGTACCAAGAGACCCAGTACTTC.

The chain joins TRBV29-1 to TRBJ1-5; 7 bases map to TRBD1. Looked up from germline, CDR1 is SQVTM and CDR2 is ANQGSEA. The junction had 7 bases not matched to a gene; V was cut back by 6 bases and J by 5 bases. The CDR3 is 13 residues long. CDR3 sequence reads: CSVGDRVHQPQHF. The CDR3, as DNA: TGCAGCGTGGGAGACAGGGTACATCAGCCCCAGCATTTT.

V usage is TRBV7-9 and J usage is TRBJ1-3; D possibly corresponds to TRBD1 (6 bases). Per the germline V gene, CDR1 is SEHNR and CDR2 is FQNEAQ (reference sequence). The CDR3 runs to 16 residues. Trimming left V 5 bases short and J 3 bases short, with 17 bases between. The CDR3 spells CASSPRGAALGNTIYF. The CDR3 DNA reads as TGTGCCAGCAGCCCCCGGGGGGCGGCTCTTGGAAACACCATATATTTT.

The rearrangement links TRBV21-1 to TRBJ2-7; the DNA was not used to check the table's D call, TRBD2. TRBV21-1 is a pseudogene segment. This CDR3 region has 16 residues. This CDR3 is CASSARTSGGADEQYF. Here the CDR3 DNA reads TGTGCCAGCAGCGCTAGGACAAGCGGGGGGGCTGATGAGCAGTACTTC.

The chain has TRBV28 and TRBJ1-2, with D tentatively TRBD1 (6 bases). V shed 2 bases and J shed 2 bases, with 12 bases lying between them. Germline V gene sequence: CDR1 MDHEN, CDR2 SYDVKM. The CDR3 extends over 15 amino acids. CDR3 residues: CASSLPIQGNYGYTF. The CDR3 nucleotides are TGTGCCAGCAGTTTACCCATTCAGGGGAACTATGGCTACACCTTC.

The chain is built from TRBV20-1 and TRBJ1-2, with 8 bases lining up with TRBD1. The germline CDR1 and CDR2 sequences are DFQATT and SNEGSKA (reference sequence). The length of the CDR3 is 12 residues. The CDR3 DNA reads as TGCAGGGGGACAGGCGAAGATTATGGCTACACCTTC. Protein: CRGTGEDYGYTF.

This clonotype occurred a few times. The junction and the germline gene differ at one end; a read error may be behind it. The rearrangement joins TRBV11-2 to TRBJ2-5; D may be TRBD1 (5 bases). The CDR3 runs 16 residues. The germline V gene has CDR1 SGHAT and CDR2 FQNNGV. The CDR3 spells CASSLGPDIPQEAQYF. The CDR3 nucleotides read TGTGCCAGCAGCTTGGGGCCTGATATTCCCCAAGAGGCCCAGTACTTC.